This T cell receptor (beta chain) derives from a study of T cells after yellow fever vaccination. This clonotype was seen many times. They built TCR cDNA with 5'RACE template switching, a step that put in a universal primer site and UMIs. One entry per CDR3 protein, called by TCRdb with MiXCR from the 5' RACE reads. The data hold under 250,000 distinct CDR3 sequences, with approximately 3.3% observed a single time. This CDR3 has 13 residues. V gave up 0 bases and J gave up 2 bases, with 5 bases separating them. Germline V gene lookup returns CDR1 SGHRS and CDR2 YFSETQ. This clonotype was sampled from a man between 18 and 29 years old who received the YFV17D yellow fever vaccine. The rearrangement uses TRBV5-1 and TRBJ1-1; D gene unclear. The material was CD4+ T cells sorted from PBMCs, obtained 10 days after the yellow fever booster vaccination. CDR3 loop: CASSLVTNTEAFF. For the CDR3, the DNA is TGCGCCAGCAGCTTGGTCACTAACACTGAAGCTTTCTTT.